This record concerns one T cell receptor (beta chain) sequence. The source of the sample is a study of technical replicates of blood from a few donors. Trimming shortened V by 4 bases and J by 7 bases, and 21 bases separated the two germline ends. Germline V lookup: CDR1 SGDLS, CDR2 YYNGEE. CDR3 size: 16 residues. Clones were read by immunoSEQ multiplex PCR, and TCRdb kept only the in-frame ones, dropping some. The table has around 100,000 clones, about 95% seen once. Sample: T cells isolated from PBMCs. This TCR was sampled from a human donor in good health. The rearrangement links TRBV9 to TRBJ2-1, with D perhaps matching TRBD2 (5 bases). The chain's CDR3 is CASSSRTYTSQNEQFF. The CDR3 DNA sequence: TGTGCCAGCAGCTCCAGGACTTATACGTCTCAAAATGAGCAGTTCTTC.